A single sample is the source of the 29 T cell receptor beta chains below, sequenced in a study of blood T cell repertoires in COVID-19. Profiled with immunoSEQ multiplex PCR; TCRdb holds only in-frame clones, not every one. The sample contains about 400,000 clones, nearly 90% of which appear only once. Sequenced sample: PBMCs or T cells enriched from blood (not recorded which). These receptor sequences come from a woman aged 40-49 years with acute COVID-19.

V gene TRBV10-2 combines with J gene TRBJ2-7; no definite D call. Germline V lookup: CDR1 WSHSY, CDR2 SAAADI. The CDR3 sequence is 11 residues long. Trimming removed 7 bases at V and 1 base at J, with 5 bases between. The CDR3 sequence is CASMSSYEQYF. As DNA, the CDR3 is TGCGCCAGCATGAGTTCCTACGAGCAGTACTTC.

The CDR3 loop is CASIRGNTEAFF. The CDR3 bases are TGTGCCAGCATCCGGGGGAACACTGAAGCTTTCTTT. This chain connects TRBV6-5 to TRBJ1-1; D ambiguous. The V end was cut by 7 bases, the J end by 1 base, with 7 bases between. Germline loops: CDR1 MNHEY, CDR2 SVGAGI. The CDR3 loop spans 12 amino acids.

The gene calls are TRBV4-1 and TRBJ2-5, with 8 bases fitting TRBD1. V lost 6 bases to trimming and J lost 3 bases; unmatched junction nucleotides: 6. Germline loops: CDR1 MGHRA, CDR2 YSYEKL. There are 14 residues in the CDR3. In DNA form, the CDR3 reads TGCGCCAGCAGACACACAGGGGGGAAAGAGACCCAGTACTTC. Amino acids: CASRHTGGKETQYF.

This chain connects TRBV5-4 to TRBJ2-5; a possible D gene is TRBD1 (5 bases). Germline-derived CDR1 and CDR2 are SGHNT and YYREEE (reference sequence). V lost 0 bases and J lost 2, with 8 bases in between. CDR3 length: 14 residues. The CDR3: CASSLGTRQETQYF. As DNA, the CDR3 is TGTGCCAGCAGCTTGGGGACACGACAAGAGACCCAGTACTTC. Full variable domain (rest looked up from reference TRBV5-4 and TRBJ2-5): ETGVTQSPTHLIKTRGQQVTLRCSSQSGHNTVSWYQQALGQGPQFIFQYYREEENGRGNFPPRFSGLQFPNYSSELNVNALELDDSALYLCASSLGTRQETQYFGPGTRLLVL.

The chain employs TRBV13 and TRBJ2-1; 9 bases align to TRBD2. V lost 1 base, J lost 3 bases, and 4 bases stayed unmatched. Per germline, CDR1 PRHDT and CDR2 FYEKMQ (reference sequence). The CDR3 loop spans 16 amino acids. The CDR3 protein is CASSLAGGGVYNEQFF. CDR3 nucleotide sequence: TGTGCCAGCAGCTTAGCGGGCGGGGGGGTCTACAATGAGCAGTTCTTC.

V gene TRBV10-3 combines with J gene TRBJ2-3; D possibly corresponds to TRBD2 (6 bases). The CDR3 spans 14 residues. Trimming removed 2 bases at V and 1 base at J, with 7 bases between. The germline V gene has CDR1 ENHRY and CDR2 SYGVKD. CDR3 in DNA: TGTGCCATCAGTGAGACGGGGGGCACAGATACGCAGTATTTT. This codes for CAISETGGTDTQYF.

This clone is a singleton in its sample. J is TRBJ1-2 and V is TRBV19; perhaps TRBD1 as D (6 bases). CDR3 length: 13 amino acids. Trimming pared 4 bases from V and 8 bases from J, leaving 14 bases between. Germline values: CDR1 LNHDA, CDR2 SQIVND (reference sequence). The CDR3 DNA reads as TGTGCCAGTAGTACAGTACAGGGCCGGGGCTACACCTTC. Translation: CASSTVQGRGYTF.

This chain uses TRBV10-1 with TRBJ2-3; 14 positions agree with TRBD2. Germline lookup yields CDR1 WNHNN and CDR2 SYGVQD (reference sequence). Germline trimming cut 3 bases from V and 5 bases from J; bases unmatched to any gene: 4. CDR3 length: 16 residues. The CDR3 sequence: CASSDRLAGGKDTQYF. The CDR3 DNA reads TGCGCCAGCAGTGACCGACTAGCGGGGGGGAAAGATACGCAGTATTTT.

The chain is built from TRBV7-2 and TRBJ2-2; 7 bases fit TRBD2. The germline V gene encodes CDR1 SGHTA and CDR2 FQGNSA. V dropped 0 bases and J dropped 1; count of bases not matched to a gene: 2. The CDR3 is 16 amino acids. This CDR3 reads CASSLAGGMNTGELFF. The CDR3 nucleotides read TGTGCCAGCAGCTTAGCGGGGGGGATGAACACCGGGGAGCTGTTTTTT.

With respect to this clone: The identical CDR3 is also encoded by other nucleotide sequences in the sample. This rearrangement joins TRBV5-1 to TRBJ1-4, with no clear D. CDR3 length: 14 amino acids. Germline assignment: CDR1 SGHRS and CDR2 YFSETQ. V lost 1 base and J 0 bases, leaving 4 bases between the germline ends. The chain's CDR3 is CASSLTATNEKLFF. As DNA, the CDR3 is TGCGCCAGCAGCTTGACTGCAACTAATGAAAAACTGTTTTTT.

The chain joins TRBV5-1 to TRBJ2-2; 10 nucleotides agree with TRBD1. Trimming removed 4 bases from V and 9 bases from J; junction bases left unmatched: 9. The germline CDR1 and CDR2 sequences are SGHRS and YFSETQ. CDR3 size: 15 residues. The CDR3 region is CASSDRQGADRELFF. The CDR3 region has the DNA TGCGCCAGCAGCGACAGACAGGGGGCGGACCGGGAGCTGTTTTTT.

This CDR3 reads CASSDAARNTEAFF. The CDR3 nucleotides are TGCGCCAGCAGTGATGCGGCGCGGAACACTGAAGCTTTCTTT. The V and J genes are TRBV10-1 and TRBJ1-1; D not resolved. The germline gives CDR1 WNHNN, CDR2 SYGVQD (reference sequence). This CDR3 is built from 14 residues. Trimming took 3 bases from V and 1 from J, leaving 9 bases between them.

This clone was counted only a few times. The V call is TRBV5-6, the J call TRBJ2-3; the match to TRBD1 covers 9 bases. With 0 bases clipped from V and 2 bases from J, the junction kept 13 bases outside the gene matches. The CDR3 is 19 amino acids. Germline values: CDR1 SGHDT, CDR2 YYEEEE. The CDR3 DNA follows: TGTGCCAGCAGCTTGGTAGGTATGGGACAGGGTACCTCCACAGATACGCAGTATTTT. Its translation is CASSLVGMGQGTSTDTQYF.

The V and J genes are TRBV9 and TRBJ1-4, with a tentative D call TRBD1 (5 bases). CDR1 is SGDLS and CDR2 is YYNGEE in the germline V gene. The CDR3 consists of 14 residues. The ends were cut back, 3 bases at V and 2 bases at J, with 8 bases in the middle. CDR3 amino acids: CASSAGITNEKLFF. DNA for the CDR3: TGTGCCAGCAGCGCAGGGATTACTAATGAAAAACTGTTTTTT.

The chain recombines TRBV3-1 (or the pseudogene TRBV3-2) with TRBJ2-2; TRBD2 matches 9 bases. CDR3 size: 17 residues. V lost 0 bases to trimming and J lost 6 bases; unmatched junction nucleotides: 8. Germline-derived CDR1 and CDR2 are LGHDT and YNNKEL (reference sequence). CDR3 sequence: CASSQDLASGVAGELFF. For the CDR3, the DNA is TGTGCCAGCAGCCAAGATCTCGCTAGCGGGGTCGCCGGGGAGCTGTTTTTT.

The rearrangement joins TRBV12-3 or TRBV12-4 to TRBJ1-5; D unresolved. CDR3 length: 13 residues. V was cut by 5 bases and J by 11 bases, with 16 bases left in between. The CDR3 reads CASSPPGFSAQHF. Written as DNA, the CDR3 is TGTGCCAGCAGTCCACCAGGTTTCTCAGCCCAGCATTTT.

The chain couples TRBV3-1 (or the pseudogene TRBV3-2) to TRBJ1-2, with 7 bases lining up with TRBD1. The CDR3 spans 13 residues. J gave up 4 bases and V 6 bases, and 5 bases lay outside the gene matches. Germline CDR1 and CDR2: LGHDT and YNNKEL (reference sequence). The CDR3 here is CASSLTGFYGYTF. As DNA, the CDR3 is TGTGCCAGCAGTCTGACAGGGTTCTATGGCTACACCTTC.

The chain couples TRBV30 to TRBJ1-4; D perhaps matches TRBD1 (5 bases). CDR3 length: 14 residues. CDR1 and CDR2 (germline): GTSNPN, SVGIG (reference sequence). The V end was cut by 1 base, the J end by 8 bases, with 14 bases between. DNA of the CDR3: TGTGCCTGGAGTGCGGGACTGGGGTTAGAAAAACTGTTTTTT. Translation gives CAWSAGLGLEKLFF.

The gene calls are TRBV6-5 and TRBJ1-1, with 7 bases aligning to TRBD1. Losses at the gene ends were 4 bases for V and 4 bases for J; bases not matched to a gene: 6. The CDR3 consists of 14 residues. Germline V lookup: CDR1 MNHEY, CDR2 SVGAGI. The CDR3 sequence: CASSLGGEVTEAFF. The DNA for the CDR3 is TGTGCCAGCAGTTTAGGGGGCGAAGTCACTGAAGCTTTCTTT.

The chain recombines TRBV30 with TRBJ1-1; possible D gene TRBD1, 5 bases. Trimming pared 2 bases from V and 5 bases from J, leaving 15 bases between. Germline V CDR1 and CDR2: GTSNPN, SVGIG (reference sequence). This CDR3 contains 14 residues. Here the CDR3 reads CAWSPRDSRTEAFF. The CDR3, as DNA: TGTGCCTGGAGTCCCAGGGACTCCAGGACTGAAGCTTTCTTT.

The CDR3 is CASSPTSGGAGETQYF. Here the CDR3 DNA reads TGTGCCAGCAGCCCGACTAGCGGGGGGGCCGGGGAGACCCAGTACTTC. The V call is TRBV6-2 or TRBV6-3, the J call TRBJ2-5; 14 nucleotides match TRBD2. Trimming removed 6 bases from V and 5 bases from J; junction bases left unmatched: 8. CDR3 length: 16 amino acids. CDR1 is MNHEY and CDR2 is SVGEGT in the germline V gene.

The CDR3 reads CASSYGGFREQFF. The CDR3, as DNA: TGTGCCAGTAGTTACGGGGGGTTCAGAGAGCAGTTCTTC. The chain uses TRBV19 and TRBJ2-1; 7 nucleotides align to TRBD2. There are 13 residues in the CDR3. Looked up from germline, CDR1 is LNHDA and CDR2 is SQIVND (reference sequence). Trimming removed 5 bases from V and 10 bases from J; junction bases left unmatched: 8.

The chain is built from TRBV19 and TRBJ1-6; 7 bases fit TRBD1. Germline assignment: CDR1 LNHDA and CDR2 SQIVND (reference sequence). V lost 4 bases to trimming and J lost 9 bases; unmatched junction nucleotides: 15. This CDR3 is built from 17 residues. CDR3 coding DNA: TGTGCCAGTAGTACAACCGGGACAGATACCCGTGGTTCACCCCTCCACTTT. Encoded protein: CASSTTGTDTRGSPLHF. Combining the CDR3 with reference TRBV19 and TRBJ1-6 gives the whole variable domain DGGITQSPKYLFRKEGQNVTLSCEQNLNHDAMYWYRQDPGQGLRLIYYSQIVNDFQKGDIAEGYSVSREKKESFPLTVTSAQKNPTAFYLCASSTTGTDTRGSPLHFGNGTRLTVT.

This chain links TRBV10-2 with TRBJ2-7, with D uncertain. Trimming left V 4 bases short and J 3 bases short, with 10 bases between. The CDR3 spans 13 residues. The germline gives CDR1 WSHSY, CDR2 SAAADI. CDR3 region: CASSVMASYEQYF. The CDR3, as DNA: TGCGCCAGCAGTGTCATGGCCAGCTACGAGCAGTACTTC.

The gene calls are TRBV11-3 and TRBJ2-5; TRBD2 might be the D (5 bases). V lost 1 base and J 4 bases, leaving 13 bases between the germline ends. The CDR3 extends over 15 amino acids. Germline CDR1 is SGHNT and CDR2 is YENEEA. As DNA, the CDR3 is TGTGCCAGCAGCTTAGGCGGCGGACTTTCAGAGACCCAGTACTTC. Translating gives CASSLGGGLSETQYF.

J is TRBJ1-2 and V is TRBV29-1, with TRBD1 identical over 8 bases. Germline V gives CDR1 SQVTM, CDR2 ANQGSEA. There are 15 residues in the CDR3. The junction had 11 bases not matched to a gene; V was cut back by 6 bases and J by 2 bases. The CDR3 DNA reads as TGCAGCGTCGCCCTGCGGACAGGGCCCAACTATGGCTACACCTTC. Translating gives CSVALRTGPNYGYTF.

The genes are TRBV5-1 and TRBJ2-3; 12 nucleotides line up with TRBD2. V gave up 4 bases and J gave up 2 bases; unmatched junction bases: 5. This CDR3 has 16 amino acids. Looked up from germline, CDR1 is SGHRS and CDR2 is YFSETQ. The CDR3 bases are TGCGCCAGCAGCAATGGACTAGCGGGGCCCACAGATACGCAGTATTTT. This sequence encodes CASSNGLAGPTDTQYF.

The chain combines TRBV5-8 with TRBJ1-1; maybe TRBD1 (6 bases). The CDR3 runs to 14 residues. Germline CDR1 SGHTS, CDR2 YDEGEE. The V end lost 3 bases, the J end lost 1 base, and 10 bases lay between the germline ends. CDR3 bases: TGTGCCAGCAGCTCTGGACAGAAGAACACTGAAGCTTTCTTT. Translating gives CASSSGQKNTEAFF.

This clone was seen once. This chain joins TRBV29-1 and TRBJ2-7; 10 bases line up with TRBD1. This CDR3 spans 13 amino acids. Germline CDR1 and CDR2: SQVTM and ANQGSEA. J gave up 4 bases and V 5 bases, and 5 bases lay outside the gene matches. The CDR3 DNA follows: TGCAGCGTTACGACAGGGGGCGGTTACGAGCAGTACTTC. Translated, it gives CSVTTGGGYEQYF.